The 6 T cell receptor beta chains given below trace back to one sample, sequenced in a study of T cell repertoires and Cas9 in healthy adults. Profiled with immunoSEQ multiplex PCR; TCRdb holds only in-frame clones, not every one. This sample carries more than 13,000 clones, about nine tenths of them seen once, and the ten largest clones take roughly 2%. Sequenced material: Tregs (CD4+, CD25+, CD127-, CD137-, CD154-) from PBMCs; culture status not recorded. These receptors all come from a human donor in good health.

The chain is built from TRBV5-1 and TRBJ1-2, with D perhaps matching TRBD1 (5 bases). The CDR3 consists of 14 residues. The germline V gene has CDR1 SGHRS and CDR2 YFSETQ. Between the trimmed V and J ends, which lost 0 bases and 8 bases, there was a span of 14 bases. CDR3 residues: CASSLDYSGDGYTF. In DNA form, the CDR3 reads TGCGCCAGCAGCTTGGATTACTCGGGGGACGGCTACACCTTC. The entire variable domain, with the rest obtained from reference TRBV5-1 and TRBJ1-2, is as follows: KAGVTQTPRYLIKTRGQQVTLSCSPISGHRSVSWYQQTPGQGLQFLFEYFSETQRNKGNFPGRFSGRQFSNSRSEMNVSTLELGDSALYLCASSLDYSGDGYTFGSGTRLTVV.

This clone was recorded a few times. CDR3 coding DNA: TGTGCCAGCAGCGGAGGCCCCACCGGGACACTAGACAATGAGCAGTTCTTC. As protein: CASSGGPTGTLDNEQFF. The rearrangement uses TRBV9 and TRBJ2-1; D possibly corresponds to TRBD1 (6 bases). Germline lookup yields CDR1 SGDLS and CDR2 YYNGEE. The CDR3 covers 17 residues. V lost 3 bases and J 5 bases, leaving 21 bases between the germline ends.

V is TRBV4-1 and J is TRBJ1-4; D gene unclear. This CDR3 comprises 16 residues. Trimming took off 3 bases at V and 0 bases at J, with 11 bases between the two ends. In germline, CDR1 is MGHRA, CDR2 YSYEKL. The CDR3 spells CASSHGRETTNEKLFF. The DNA of the CDR3 is TGCGCCAGCAGCCACGGCCGGGAAACAACTAATGAAAAACTGTTTTTT.

This clone appeared once. This chain uses TRBV30 with TRBJ1-4, with D possibly TRBD1 on 5 matching bases. The CDR3 has 13 residues. The V end was cut by 5 bases, the J end by 10 bases, with 17 bases between. In germline, CDR1 is GTSNPN, CDR2 SVGIG (reference sequence). The DNA for the CDR3 is TGTGCCTGGGGTAGGGAGCTAAGGGGAAAACTGTTTTTT. Its translation is CAWGRELRGKLFF.

The rearrangement links TRBV7-2 to TRBJ2-7; D possibly uses TRBD1 or TRBD2 (5 bases each). The V and J ends lost 0 bases and 2 bases respectively, with 17 bases between them. CDR1 and CDR2 (germline): SGHTA, FQGNSA. The CDR3 runs to 17 residues. CDR3 in DNA: TGTGCCAGCAGCTTAGCCTCTACCGGGACGTTCCCCTACGAGCAGTACTTC. Protein product: CASSLASTGTFPYEQYF. The whole variable domain, remainder taken from reference TRBV7-2 and TRBJ2-7, is GAGVSQSPSNKVTEKGKDVELRCDPISGHTALYWYRQSLGQGLEFLIYFQGNSAPDKSGLPSDRFSAERTGGSVSTLTIQRTQQEDSAVYLCASSLASTGTFPYEQYFGPGTRLTVT.

V usage is TRBV15 and J usage is TRBJ2-2; D gene uncertain. The germline gives CDR1 LNHNV, CDR2 YYDKDF (reference sequence). This CDR3 comprises 17 residues. Deletions cut 0 bases from V and 6 bases from J, with 17 bases between. The CDR3 reads CATSRDYKGSYAGELFF. For the CDR3, the DNA is TGTGCCACCAGCAGAGATTATAAGGGAAGTTACGCCGGGGAGCTGTTTTTT.